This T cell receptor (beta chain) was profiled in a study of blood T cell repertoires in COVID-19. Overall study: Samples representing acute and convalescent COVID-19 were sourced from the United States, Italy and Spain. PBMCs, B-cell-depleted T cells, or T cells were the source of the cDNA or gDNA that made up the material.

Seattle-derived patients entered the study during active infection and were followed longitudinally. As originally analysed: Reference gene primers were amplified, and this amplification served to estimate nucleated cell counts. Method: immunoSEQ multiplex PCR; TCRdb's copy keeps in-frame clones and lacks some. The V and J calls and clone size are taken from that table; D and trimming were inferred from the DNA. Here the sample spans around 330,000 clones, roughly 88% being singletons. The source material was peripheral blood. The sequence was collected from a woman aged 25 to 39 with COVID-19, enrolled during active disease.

CDR3 loop: CASSQDYHSGEKLFF. The CDR3 nucleotides are TGCGCCAGCAGCCAAGACTACCACTCCGGTGAAAAACTGTTTTTT. This chain connects TRBV4-3 to TRBJ1-4; the D is unclear. Germline-derived CDR1 and CDR2 are LGHNA and YSLEER. V was trimmed by 0 bases and J by 7 bases, leaving 12 bases between them. The CDR3 sequence is 15 residues long.